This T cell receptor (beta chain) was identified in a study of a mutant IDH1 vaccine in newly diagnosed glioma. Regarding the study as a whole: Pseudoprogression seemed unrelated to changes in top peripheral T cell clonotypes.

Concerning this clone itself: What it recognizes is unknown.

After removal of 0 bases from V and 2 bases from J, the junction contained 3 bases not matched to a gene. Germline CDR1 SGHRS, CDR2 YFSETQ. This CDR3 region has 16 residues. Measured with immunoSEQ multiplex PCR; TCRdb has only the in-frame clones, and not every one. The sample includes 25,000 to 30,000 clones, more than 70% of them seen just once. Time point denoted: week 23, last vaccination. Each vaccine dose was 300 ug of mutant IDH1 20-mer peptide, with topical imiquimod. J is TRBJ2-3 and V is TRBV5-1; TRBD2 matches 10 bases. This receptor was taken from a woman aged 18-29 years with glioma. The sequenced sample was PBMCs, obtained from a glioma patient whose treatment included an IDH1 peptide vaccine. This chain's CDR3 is CASSLELAGPTDTQYF. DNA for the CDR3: TGCGCCAGCAGCTTGGAACTAGCGGGACCCACAGATACGCAGTATTTT.